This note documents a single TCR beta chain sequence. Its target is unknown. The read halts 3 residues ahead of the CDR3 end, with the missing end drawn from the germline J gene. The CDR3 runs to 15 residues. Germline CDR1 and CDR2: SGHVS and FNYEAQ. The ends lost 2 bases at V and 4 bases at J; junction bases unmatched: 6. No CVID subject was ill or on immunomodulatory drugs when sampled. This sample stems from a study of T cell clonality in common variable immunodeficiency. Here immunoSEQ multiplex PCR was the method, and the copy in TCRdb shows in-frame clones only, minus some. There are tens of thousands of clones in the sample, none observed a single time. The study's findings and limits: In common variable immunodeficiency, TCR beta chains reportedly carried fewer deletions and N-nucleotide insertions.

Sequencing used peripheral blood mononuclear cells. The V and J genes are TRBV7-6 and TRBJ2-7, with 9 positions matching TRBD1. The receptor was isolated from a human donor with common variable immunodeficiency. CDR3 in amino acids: CASSLTGGMGYEQYF. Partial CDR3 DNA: TGTGCCAGCAGCTTAACAGGGGGCATGGGATACGAG.